Listed here are 11 T cell receptor beta chains from one sample, sequenced in a study of cytomegalovirus exposure and HLA in healthy donors. PCR amplification relied on 60 Vbeta primers (plus 13 Jbeta primers). The method was immunoSEQ multiplex PCR; TCRdb's version includes in-frame clones alone and lacks a portion of them. The sample records about 89,000 clones, 85% being singletons. Sequenced material: PBMCs. The receptors here all came from a man aged 35 to 55 in good health and CMV-seropositive.

The chain links TRBV6-4 to TRBJ2-1; TRBD1 matches at 10 bases. Germline V gene sequence: CDR1 MRHNA, CDR2 SNTAGT. Trimming at V came to 5 bases and at J to 7 bases, leaving 11 bases not matched to a gene. The CDR3 length is 16 residues. CDR3 sequence reads: CASSRSTGTGVNEQFF. The CDR3 coding sequence is TGTGCCAGCAGTCGATCAACCGGGACAGGGGTTAATGAGCAGTTCTTC.

The chain employs TRBV10-1 and TRBJ2-2; the D is unclear. V was shortened by 2 bases and J by 2 bases, with 6 bases between the two germline ends. The germline gives CDR1 WNHNN, CDR2 SYGVQD (reference sequence). The CDR3 totals 14 residues. The CDR3 spells CASSEVANTGELFF. The DNA for the CDR3 is TGCGCCAGCAGTGAGGTGGCTAACACCGGGGAGCTGTTTTTT.

The V gene is TRBV10-2, the J gene TRBJ2-7; 10 nucleotides match TRBD2. The CDR3 is 17 amino acids. Germline V gene sequence: CDR1 WSHSY, CDR2 SAAADI. V was pared by 8 bases and J by 4 bases, with 17 bases of the junction left unmatched. For the CDR3, the DNA is TGCGCCAGCTATGGGGCTAGCGGGGGACCGGGGCCGTACGAGCAGTACTTC. Encoded protein: CASYGASGGPGPYEQYF.

This chain joins TRBV5-5 and TRBJ2-7; tentative D call: TRBD1 (5 bases). With 4 bases removed from V and 6 bases from J, the gap between germline ends came to 11 bases. The CDR3 is 12 residues long. Germline-derived CDR1 and CDR2 are SGHKS and YYEKEE (reference sequence). The CDR3 nucleotides read TGTGCCAGCAGCGTAATGGGGCTCGAGCAGTACTTC. Translating it yields CASSVMGLEQYF.

This clone was seen only once. V usage is TRBV11-1 and J usage is TRBJ2-4; tentatively, D is TRBD1 (6 bases). The V and J ends lost 0 bases and 1 base respectively, with 13 bases between them. The germline V gene has CDR1 SGHAT and CDR2 FQDESV (reference sequence). This CDR3 contains 17 residues. The CDR3 DNA reads TGTGCCAGCAGCTTAGCTGACGGGACACCCGCCAAAAACATTCAGTACTTC. It translates to CASSLADGTPAKNIQYF.

The chain employs TRBV11-2 and TRBJ2-7, with D uncertain. V gave up 1 base and J gave up 0 bases, with 7 bases separating them. Per germline, CDR1 SGHAT and CDR2 FQNNGV. The CDR3 consists of 14 residues. The CDR3 loop reads CASSLVPGSYEQYF. The CDR3, as DNA: TGTGCCAGCAGCTTAGTCCCAGGCTCCTACGAGCAGTACTTC.

This clone has only a few counts. V gene TRBV6-5 combines with J gene TRBJ2-7; 8 nucleotides line up with TRBD1. CDR1 and CDR2 from the germline V gene are MNHEY and SVGAGI. This CDR3 comprises 14 residues. V shed 5 bases, J shed 4 bases, and the junction held 7 bases outside the gene matches. The CDR3 sequence: CASSPDRVVYEQYF. CDR3 DNA sequence: TGTGCCAGCAGTCCGGACAGGGTGGTGTACGAGCAGTACTTC.

The CDR3 sequence: CASSPMGGRANEQYF. Here the CDR3 DNA reads TGTGCCAGCAGCCCTATGGGCGGGAGGGCGAACGAGCAGTACTTC. The chain combines TRBV7-9 with TRBJ2-7; 9 nucleotides align to TRBD2. The V segment lost 5 bases and the J segment 5 bases; nucleotides outside the gene matches: 10. In germline, CDR1 is SEHNR, CDR2 FQNEAQ (reference sequence). The CDR3 is made up of 15 amino acids. Filled out from reference TRBV7-9 and TRBJ2-7, the complete variable domain reads DTGVSQNPRHKITKRGQNVTFRCDPISEHNRLYWYRQTLGQGPEFLTYFQNEAQLEKSRLLSDRFSAERPKGSFSTLEIQRTEQGDSAMYLCASSPMGGRANEQYFGPGTRLTVT.

This rearrangement joins TRBV29-1 to TRBJ2-5; TRBD1 aligns across 9 bases. The CDR3 extends over 11 amino acids. Looked up from germline, CDR1 is SQVTM and CDR2 is ANQGSEA. CDR3: CNAGQGETQYF. CDR3 nucleotides: TGCAATGCGGGACAGGGAGAGACCCAGTACTTC.

The J gene is TRBJ2-5, the V gene TRBV7-9; weak D call: TRBD2 (5 bases). In germline, CDR1 is SEHNR, CDR2 FQNEAQ (reference sequence). The CDR3 runs to 16 residues. Between the trimmed V and J ends, which lost 0 bases and 1 base, there was a span of 12 bases. CDR3 in DNA: TGTGCCAGCAGCTTAGCCTTTTCCGCGGGCCAAGAGACCCAGTACTTC. Amino acids: CASSLAFSAGQETQYF.

The chain is built from TRBV7-9 and TRBJ1-3; 7 positions agree with TRBD1. With 5 bases clipped from V and 0 bases from J, the junction kept 10 bases outside the gene matches. Germline loops: CDR1 SEHNR, CDR2 FQNEAQ (reference sequence). There are 17 residues in the CDR3. The CDR3 sequence: CASSLGTASFSGNTIYF. The CDR3 DNA follows: TGTGCCAGCAGCCTCGGGACAGCTTCGTTCTCTGGAAACACCATATATTTT.